This passage covers 31 T cell receptor beta chains from one sample sequenced in a study of identical twins (dated by TCRdb to the mid-2010s). The library was prepared using 5' RACE. Sequenced using an Illumina HiSeq 2000. TCRdb handled the public reads itself, with Q25 trimming in fastp and clone calling in MiXCR, and kept productive beta chains. Rows matching on CDR3 protein sequence are summarized as one entry with the most common DNA and genes. Counted in this sample were about 530,000 distinct CDR3 sequences; 15% of them appeared once. More than 0.4% of the sample is taken by the ten largest. The same specimen was also included in a second study, on yellow fever vaccine responses in identical twins.

The sample was CD4+ T cells sorted from blood. The source is a woman aged 18-30 years in good health.

This rearrangement joins TRBV9 to TRBJ2-1, with 7 bases lining up with TRBD2. The CDR3 totals 16 residues. The germline V gene encodes CDR1 SGDLS and CDR2 YYNGEE. V trimming: 4 bases; J trimming: 6 bases; junction bases outside the gene matches: 13. The DNA for the CDR3 is TGTGCCAGCAGCCCCCAGGGAGCGGGGCCATCCAATGAGCAGTTCTTC. Residues: CASSPQGAGPSNEQFF.

J is TRBJ2-4 and V is TRBV6-1, with D possibly being TRBD1 (6 bases). The CDR3 covers 15 residues. Germline V CDR1 and CDR2: MNHNS, SASEGT. Between the trimmed V and J ends, which lost 6 bases and 5 bases, there was a span of 17 bases. This CDR3 reads CASRRTGMWQNIQYF. The DNA of the CDR3 is TGTGCCAGCAGGCGAACAGGGATGTGGCAAAACATTCAGTACTTC.

The V gene is TRBV27, the J gene TRBJ1-2; D is unclear. The CDR3 has 16 residues. Trimming cost V 5 bases and J 0 bases, with 16 bases left between them. Germline V gene data show CDR1 as MNHEY and CDR2 as SMNVEV (reference sequence). The CDR3 loop is CASSPFTDGPNYGYTF. CDR3 sequence (DNA): TGTGCCAGCAGTCCCTTTACGGACGGGCCTAACTATGGCTACACCTTC.

This clonotype was observed a few times. This sequence joins TRBV5-1 and TRBJ1-6; a possible D gene is TRBD1 (5 bases). Per the germline V gene, CDR1 is SGHRS and CDR2 is YFSETQ. The V and J ends lost 0 bases and 9 bases respectively, with 13 bases between them. The CDR3 is 15 amino acids. The CDR3 sequence is CASSLVTGLSSPLHF. The CDR3, as DNA: TGCGCCAGCAGCTTGGTGACGGGGCTGAGTTCACCCCTCCACTTT.

V is TRBV28 and J is TRBJ2-3; D may be TRBD1 (6 bases). Germline loops: CDR1 MDHEN, CDR2 SYDVKM. The CDR3 has 15 residues. Trimming removed 5 bases at V and 2 bases at J, with 14 bases between. The CDR3: CASSPLGDNTDTQYF. In DNA form, the CDR3 reads TGTGCCAGCAGTCCGCTGGGGGACAACACAGATACGCAGTATTTT.

This clonotype appeared a few times. V and J are TRBV6-1 and TRBJ2-5; D perhaps matches TRBD1 (5 bases). V was clipped by 7 bases and J by 4 bases, with 25 bases between them. The CDR3 totals 17 residues. Germline loops: CDR1 MNHNS, CDR2 SASEGT. The CDR3 reads CASTGARTSGWGETQYF. The CDR3 bases are TGTGCCAGCACCGGAGCCCGTACTTCAGGGTGGGGAGAGACCCAGTACTTC.

This rearrangement joins TRBV28 to TRBJ1-4, with D tentatively TRBD1 (5 bases). The CDR3 contains 14 residues. CDR1 and CDR2 (germline): MDHEN, SYDVKM. Trimming took off 10 bases at V and 6 bases at J, with 18 bases between the two ends. CDR3: CATLGALGDEKLFF. The CDR3 DNA reads as TGTGCCACCCTCGGGGCCTTGGGGGATGAAAAACTGTTTTTT. The variable domain in full, completed from reference TRBV28 and TRBJ1-4, reads DVKVTQSSRYLVKRTGEKVFLECVQDMDHENMFWYRQDPGLGLRLIYFSYDVKMKEKGDIPEGYSVSREKKERFSLILESASTNQTSMYLCATLGALGDEKLFFGSGTQLSVL.

The rearrangement joins TRBV7-2 to TRBJ1-2, with D possibly matching TRBD1 (6 bases). The CDR3 sequence is 15 residues long. With 1 base removed from V and 4 bases from J, the gap between germline ends came to 13 bases. Germline V gene sequence: CDR1 SGHTA, CDR2 FQGNSA. The CDR3 nucleotides are TGTGCCAGCAGCTTAGAACTCAGGGGTAGCTATGGCTACACCTTC. As protein: CASSLELRGSYGYTF.

The CDR3: CASRSQGAGTDTQYF. CDR3 nucleotides: TGTGCCAGCAGATCACAGGGGGCGGGCACAGATACGCAGTATTTT. The chain carries TRBV28 and TRBJ2-3; 9 positions match TRBD1. CDR1 is MDHEN and CDR2 is SYDVKM in the germline V gene. Trimming removed 6 bases from V and 1 base from J; junction bases left unmatched: 5. This CDR3 is 15 amino acids long.

This sequence joins TRBV6-2 or TRBV6-3 and TRBJ2-7, with no clear D. CDR3 length equals 11 residues. The V end was cut by 5 bases, the J end by 7 bases, with 9 bases between. Germline assignment: CDR1 MNHEY and CDR2 SVGEGT. The CDR3: CASSQGPEQYF. For the CDR3, the DNA is TGTGCCAGCAGTCAAGGTCCGGAGCAGTACTTC.

This clonotype was seen at least ten times. V gene TRBV6-1 combines with J gene TRBJ1-1; tentative D call: TRBD1 (6 bases). The V end lost 5 bases, the J end lost 0 bases, and 10 bases lay between the germline ends. CDR1 and CDR2 (germline): MNHNS, SASEGT. The CDR3 totals 14 residues. As DNA, the CDR3 is TGTGCCAGCAGTCGACAGGCGATGAACACTGAAGCTTTCTTT. As protein: CASSRQAMNTEAFF.

The CDR3 nucleotides are TGTGCCATGGGACAGGGTGAGGGGGAGACCCAGTACTTC. Its translation: CAMGQGEGETQYF. The genes are TRBV10-3 and TRBJ2-5; TRBD1 matches 9 bases. V lost 9 bases to trimming and J lost 5 bases; unmatched junction nucleotides: 7. Germline CDR1 ENHRY, CDR2 SYGVKD. The CDR3 runs to 13 residues.

This sequence joins TRBV9 and TRBJ1-5; no definite D call. V was shortened by 0 bases and J by 9 bases, with 10 bases between the two germline ends. The CDR3 extends over 13 amino acids. Germline V gene sequence: CDR1 SGDLS, CDR2 YYNGEE. The CDR3 loop is CASSVGSSSPQHF. DNA for the CDR3: TGTGCCAGCAGCGTAGGTAGCAGTTCGCCCCAGCATTTT.

This clonotype came up many times. This sequence joins TRBV12-3 or TRBV12-4 and TRBJ2-1, with TRBD1 identical over 8 bases. V was clipped by 6 bases and J by 2 bases; unmatched bases: 6. The CDR3 runs to 15 residues. This CDR3 reads CASRPDRETYNEQFF. DNA for the CDR3: TGTGCCAGCAGGCCGGACAGGGAGACCTACAATGAGCAGTTCTTC.

The V gene is TRBV5-1, the J gene TRBJ2-3; possible D gene TRBD1, 5 bases. This CDR3 is built from 14 residues. Deletions cut 2 bases from V and 1 base from J, with 8 bases between. The germline V gene has CDR1 SGHRS and CDR2 YFSETQ. The CDR3 nucleotides are TGCGCCAGCAGCTTCGACAGTCGCACAGATACGCAGTATTTT. Its translation: CASSFDSRTDTQYF.

In this sample, this clonotype turned up a few times. V usage is TRBV3-1 and J usage is TRBJ1-5, with a weak D call TRBD1 (6 bases). V gave up 1 base and J gave up 5 bases, with 9 bases separating them. Per the germline V gene, CDR1 is LGHDT and CDR2 is YNNKEL (reference sequence). The CDR3 covers 14 residues. CDR3 nucleotide sequence: TGTGCCAGCAGCCAAGCTACAGGGTATCAGCCCCAGCATTTT. Amino acid sequence: CASSQATGYQPQHF.

This clonotype has only a few counts. This chain links TRBV9 with TRBJ2-2; D call uncertain. Between the trimmed V and J ends, which lost 0 bases and 0 bases, there was a span of 9 bases. Germline V gives CDR1 SGDLS, CDR2 YYNGEE. The CDR3 loop spans 16 amino acids. CDR3 in DNA: TGTGCCAGCAGCGTAGGGGTCCTCGCGAACACCGGGGAGCTGTTTTTT. Amino acid sequence: CASSVGVLANTGELFF.

This clonotype turned up a few times. The rearrangement joins TRBV2 to TRBJ2-5, with 11 positions matching TRBD2. CDR3 length: 14 amino acids. Germline V gives CDR1 SNHLY, CDR2 FYNNEI. Trimming removed 7 bases from V and 5 bases from J; junction bases left unmatched: 6. The DNA of the CDR3 is TGTGCCAGCACGGCTAGCGGGAGGCACGAGACCCAGTACTTC. Residues: CASTASGRHETQYF.

V gene TRBV10-3 combines with J gene TRBJ1-2; D is undetermined. V was clipped by 5 bases and J by 8 bases, with 15 bases between them. There are 13 residues in the CDR3. Germline assignment: CDR1 ENHRY and CDR2 SYGVKD. The CDR3 loop is CAISPDIIGGYTF. The CDR3 DNA reads TGTGCCATCAGTCCCGACATAATTGGGGGCTACACCTTC.

This clonotype was found a few times. The J gene is TRBJ2-1, the V gene TRBV20-1, with a possible D match to TRBD1 (6 bases). The CDR3 loop spans 14 amino acids. CDR1 and CDR2 (germline): DFQATT, SNEGSKA (reference sequence). Deletions cut 6 bases from V and 1 base from J, with 13 bases between. The chain's CDR3 is CSAKTGGSYNEQFF. CDR3 in DNA: TGCAGTGCGAAGACAGGTGGGTCCTACAATGAGCAGTTCTTC.

This chain connects TRBV5-1 to TRBJ2-7; D is possibly TRBD1 or TRBD2 (5 bases each). Germline-derived CDR1 and CDR2 are SGHRS and YFSETQ. The CDR3 is 16 residues long. The V end lost 0 bases, the J end lost 4 bases, and 17 bases lay between the germline ends. The CDR3 protein is CASSLGPRGEGYEQYV. Written as DNA, the CDR3 is TGCGCCAGCAGCTTGGGGCCAAGAGGGGAAGGGTACGAGCAGTACGTC.

The rearrangement uses TRBV12-5 and TRBJ2-5; D might be TRBD2 (6 bases). The CDR3 length is 13 residues. The germline V gene encodes CDR1 LGHNT and CDR2 FRNRAP. The V and J ends lost 7 bases and 5 bases respectively, with 14 bases between them. The CDR3 nucleotides are TGTGCTAGTGCGGCGGGGCCAAGGGAGACCCAGTACTTC. The encoded protein is CASAAGPRETQYF.

This clonotype has just a few counts. The J gene is TRBJ2-6, the V gene TRBV5-1; D uncertain. This CDR3 contains 14 residues. The V and J ends lost 2 bases and 0 bases respectively, with 3 bases between them. Germline values: CDR1 SGHRS, CDR2 YFSETQ. The CDR3 is CASSFPSGANVLTF. The CDR3 coding sequence is TGCGCCAGCAGCTTTCCCTCTGGGGCCAACGTCCTGACTTTC.

Remarks on this clonotype: A much larger clone is a single base away; this may be a read error. The chain has TRBV12-3 or TRBV12-4 and TRBJ1-1, with 8 positions matching TRBD1. V lost 3 bases to trimming and J lost 1 base; unmatched junction nucleotides: 1. The CDR3 has 14 amino acids. CDR3 loop: CASSFGTGNTEAFF. CDR3 DNA sequence: TGTGCCAGCAGTTTCGGGACAGGGAACACTGAAGCTTTCTTT.

This clonotype was picked up a small number of times. This chain's CDR3 is CASSLNQGQGEQYV. CDR3 in DNA: TGTGCCAGCAGCTTAAATCAGGGTCAGGGGGAGCAGTACGTC. The chain employs TRBV11-1 and TRBJ2-7, with D perhaps TRBD1 (6 bases). Per germline, CDR1 SGHAT and CDR2 FQDESV (reference sequence). The V end lost 2 bases, the J end lost 7 bases, and 15 bases lay between the germline ends. This CDR3 is built from 14 residues.

This clonotype was seen only a few times. The rearrangement uses TRBV2 and TRBJ2-6; D is unclear. CDR3 length: 15 amino acids. Germline CDR1 and CDR2: SNHLY and FYNNEI. V shed 5 bases and J shed 3 bases, with 11 bases lying between them. CDR3 nucleotide sequence: TGTGCCAGCAGTCCTCCAGGAATTGGGGCCAACGTCCTGACTTTC. Translated, it gives CASSPPGIGANVLTF. Full variable domain (rest looked up from reference TRBV2 and TRBJ2-6): EPEVTQTPSHQVTQMGQEVILRCVPISNHLYFYWYRQILGQKVEFLVSFYNNEISEKSEIFDDQFSVERPDGSNFTLKIRSTKLEDSAMYFCASSPPGIGANVLTFGAGSRLTVL.

V is TRBV20-1 and J is TRBJ2-2; TRBD1 matches at 7 bases. Germline-derived CDR1 and CDR2 are DFQATT and SNEGSKA (reference sequence). Losses at the gene ends were 0 bases for V and 7 bases for J; bases not matched to a gene: 8. The CDR3 sequence is 15 residues long. CDR3 protein: CSARDRRGGGGELFF. CDR3 DNA sequence: TGCAGTGCTAGAGATCGGCGAGGGGGCGGCGGGGAGCTGTTTTTT.

The rearrangement links TRBV18 to TRBJ2-1, with D uncertain. There are 14 residues in the CDR3. Germline V gives CDR1 KGHSH, CDR2 LQKENI. The ends were cut back, 0 bases at V and 5 bases at J, with 8 bases in the middle. The CDR3 loop is CASSPPLADNEQFF. CDR3 in DNA: TGTGCCAGCTCACCACCGCTTGCAGACAATGAGCAGTTCTTC.

V is TRBV14 and J is TRBJ2-5; TRBD2 matches at 8 bases. With 2 bases clipped from V and 4 bases from J, the junction kept 12 bases outside the gene matches. Germline V gives CDR1 SGHDN, CDR2 FVKESK. The CDR3 totals 17 residues. In nucleotides, the CDR3 is TGTGCCAGCAGCCAATGGGCGCAGCGGGAGTCGGGAGAGACCCAGTACTTC. This encodes CASSQWAQRESGETQYF.

The V gene is TRBV7-8, the J gene TRBJ2-7, with D possibly being TRBD1 (7 bases). Trimming removed 5 bases at V and 2 bases at J, with 22 bases between. Germline assignment: CDR1 SGHVS and CDR2 FQNEAQ. The CDR3 is 17 residues long. The CDR3 DNA reads as TGTGCCAGCAGCCCGCGGCGGGCAGGGGGAGGTACCTACGAGCAGTACTTC. Its protein is CASSPRRAGGGTYEQYF.

The gene calls are TRBV5-1 and TRBJ2-1, with D maybe TRBD2 (6 bases). CDR1 and CDR2 (germline): SGHRS, YFSETQ. V was shortened by 1 base and J by 15 bases, with 14 bases between the two germline ends. This CDR3 contains 12 residues. The CDR3 spells CASSLPGLPGFF. Written as DNA, the CDR3 is TGCGCCAGCAGCTTGCCGGGACTCCCGGGGTTCTTC. Together with reference TRBV5-1 and TRBJ2-1, the CDR3 gives the full variable domain: KAGVTQTPRYLIKTRGQQVTLSCSPISGHRSVSWYQQTPGQGLQFLFEYFSETQRNKGNFPGRFSGRQFSNSRSEMNVSTLELGDSALYLCASSLPGLPGFFGPGTRLTVL.